This paragraph covers one T cell receptor beta chain sequence. Its antigen is as yet unknown. This CDR3 is built from 14 residues. TCRdb's table, derived via immunoSEQ multiplex PCR, lists solely in-frame clones and lacks some. The table lists roughly 92,000 clones, 82% of them singletons, with 16% in the top ten. This sample was taken from a study of Ad26.COV2.S vaccination and SARS-CoV-2 variants. Overall study findings and caveats: People who got the vaccine had more spike-specific TCR breadth than people who got placebo. There was a possibility that the TCR breadth and depth analyses underestimated total T cell responses.

This clonotype originated in a human donor who had recovered from COVID-19. The chain couples TRBV12-2 to TRBJ1-4. TRBV12-2 is a pseudogene locus. The sample here was peripheral blood, taken after recovery from COVID-19. The CDR3 is CASRDGLTNEKLFF. The CDR3 nucleotides read TGTGCAAGTCGCGACGGATTAACTAATGAAAAACTGTTTTTT.